This T cell receptor (beta chain) appears in the sequencing data of a study of blood T cell repertoires in COVID-19. As processed by the authors: By means of reference gene primer amplification, nucleated cell counts were estimated. Data came from immunoSEQ multiplex PCR; TCRdb stores just in-frame clones and leaves some out. That table is the source of V, J and clone size, and D and trimming were worked out from the DNA. The sample shows around 220,000 clones, around 82% of them seen only once. V dropped 8 bases and J dropped 8 bases, with 15 bases sitting between them. Germline CDR1 reads MDHEN; CDR2 reads SYDVKM. The CDR3 loop spans 12 amino acids. The table lists this clone with a few counts.

The sample taken for sequencing was peripheral blood. The gene calls are TRBV28 and TRBJ1-1; the D gene is possibly TRBD1 (5 bases). The receptor comes from a woman older than 75 with active or convalescent COVID-19. CDR3 DNA sequence: TGTGCCAGCCGGGCCATGGGGCCCGAAGCTTTCTTT. Residues: CASRAMGPEAFF.